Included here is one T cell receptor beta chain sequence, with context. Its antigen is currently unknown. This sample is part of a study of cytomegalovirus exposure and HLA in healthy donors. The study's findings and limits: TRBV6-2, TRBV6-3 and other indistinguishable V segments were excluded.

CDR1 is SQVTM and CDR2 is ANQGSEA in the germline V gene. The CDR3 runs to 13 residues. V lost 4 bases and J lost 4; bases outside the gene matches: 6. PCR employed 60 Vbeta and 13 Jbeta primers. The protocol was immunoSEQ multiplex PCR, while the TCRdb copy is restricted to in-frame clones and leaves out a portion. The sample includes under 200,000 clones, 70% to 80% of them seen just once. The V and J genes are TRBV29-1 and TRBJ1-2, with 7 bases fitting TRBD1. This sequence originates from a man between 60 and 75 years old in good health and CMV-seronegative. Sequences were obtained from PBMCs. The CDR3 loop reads CSVVTGRIYGYTF. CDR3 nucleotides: TGCAGCGTTGTGACAGGGCGAATCTATGGCTACACCTTC.